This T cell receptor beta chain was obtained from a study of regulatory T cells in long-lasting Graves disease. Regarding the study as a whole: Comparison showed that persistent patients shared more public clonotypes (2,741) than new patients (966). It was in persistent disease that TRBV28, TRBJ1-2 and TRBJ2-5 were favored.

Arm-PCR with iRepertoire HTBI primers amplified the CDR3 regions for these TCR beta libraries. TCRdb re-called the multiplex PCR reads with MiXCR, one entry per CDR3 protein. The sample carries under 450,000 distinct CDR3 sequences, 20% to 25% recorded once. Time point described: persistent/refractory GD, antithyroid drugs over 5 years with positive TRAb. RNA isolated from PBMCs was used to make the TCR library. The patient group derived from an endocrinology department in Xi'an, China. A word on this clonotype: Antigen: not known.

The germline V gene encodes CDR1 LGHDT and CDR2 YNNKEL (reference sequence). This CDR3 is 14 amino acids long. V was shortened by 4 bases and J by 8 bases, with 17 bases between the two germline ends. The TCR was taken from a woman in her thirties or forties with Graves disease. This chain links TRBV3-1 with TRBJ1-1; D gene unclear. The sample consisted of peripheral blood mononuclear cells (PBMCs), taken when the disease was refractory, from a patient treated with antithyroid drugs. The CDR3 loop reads CASSRLISTEEAFF. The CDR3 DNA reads TGTGCCAGCAGCCGATTGATCTCTACCGAGGAAGCTTTCTTT.